The source of this TCR beta chain is a study of Ad26.COV2.S vaccination and SARS-CoV-2 variants. As to this clone: The antigen is undetermined.

Sequencing used immunoSEQ multiplex PCR; TCRdb keeps in-frame clones, though not all of them. This sample has about 370,000 clones; 89% occur once, and the top ten carry under 2%. Study-wide points: Vaccine and placebo recipients had comparable breadth of non-spike TCRs. Once vaccination had occurred, spike-specific CD8+ and CD4+ T cell responses reportedly showed substantial breadth.

Treatment here: over 15 received Ad26.COV2.S at low or high dose, single or two shots; 5 received placebo; per-sample allocation not given. Samples came from day 63 after the first vaccine or placebo injection. The V gene's germline CDR1 is MNHEY and CDR2 SMNVEV (reference sequence). The CDR3 extends over 16 amino acids. V shed 6 bases, J shed 0 bases, and the junction held 7 bases outside the gene matches. The source of this sequence is a person aged 18 to 59 who received the Ad26.COV2.S COVID-19 vaccine or a placebo. The specimen comprised peripheral blood, sampled in a trial of Ad26.COV2.S vaccine versus placebo. This sequence joins TRBV27 and TRBJ1-1, with 10 bases that match TRBD1. In DNA form, the CDR3 reads TGTGCCAGCAGGACAGGGGGCTTGGGCATGAACACTGAAGCTTTCTTT. Translation gives CASRTGGLGMNTEAFF.